The 8 T cell receptor beta chains below were found in one sample sequenced in a study of T-cell memory formation after mild COVID-19. TCRdb called the 5' RACE reads again in MiXCR, with one record for every CDR3 protein. The sample holds over 120,000 distinct CDR3 sequences, about 19% seen once. Material for sequencing was PBMCs or a T cell subset sorted from them (not recorded which). These receptors were collected from an adult woman who had mild COVID-19 (a few samples of this study predate the infection). Cell type and time point are not known.

This clonotype was counted ten times or more. This chain links TRBV3-1 with TRBJ2-3; D gene unclear. From germline, CDR1 is LGHDT and CDR2 YNNKEL (reference sequence). The CDR3 runs 11 residues. V lost 1 base to trimming and J lost 6 bases, with 2 bases between them. DNA of the CDR3: TGTGCCAGCAGCCAAGTTGATACGCAGTATTTT. Translated: CASSQVDTQYF.

The chain carries TRBV6-6 and TRBJ1-2; 8 bases fit TRBD1. The junction had 5 bases not matched to a gene; V was cut back by 5 bases and J by 0 bases. CDR3 size: 15 residues. Germline V gene sequence: CDR1 MNHNY, CDR2 SVGAGI (reference sequence). This CDR3 reads CASSETGATNYGYTF. CDR3 nucleotides: TGTGCCAGCAGTGAGACAGGGGCGACTAACTATGGCTACACCTTC.

The CDR3 DNA follows: TGTGCCAGCAGCCCCAGGACAGGGGAAATCGAGCAGTACTTC. It codes for CASSPRTGEIEQYF. V gene TRBV9 combines with J gene TRBJ2-7; 9 bases are shared with TRBD1. The CDR3 consists of 14 residues. V lost 4 bases to trimming and J lost 6 bases; unmatched junction nucleotides: 8. The germline CDR1 and CDR2 sequences are SGDLS and YYNGEE. Looking up the rest from reference TRBV9 and TRBJ2-7 gives the full variable domain: DSGVTQTPKHLITATGQRVTLRCSPRSGDLSVYWYQQSLDQGLQFLIQYYNGEERAKGNILERFSAQQFPDLHSELNLSSLELGDSALYFCASSPRTGEIEQYFGPGTRLTVT.

This clonotype was detected only a few times. This chain uses TRBV7-9 with TRBJ1-6; 11 nucleotides match TRBD1. Per the germline V gene, CDR1 is SEHNR and CDR2 is FQNEAQ (reference sequence). Unmatched junction bases numbered 3, after V lost 5 bases and J lost 9 bases. This CDR3 has 14 residues. DNA for the CDR3: TGTGCCAGCAGCCTCGGGACAGGGGGTTCACCCCTCCACTTT. Residues: CASSLGTGGSPLHF.

The rearrangement links TRBV3-1 to TRBJ2-7, with D maybe TRBD2 (6 bases). Germline CDR1 is LGHDT and CDR2 is YNNKEL (reference sequence). V was shortened by 1 base and J by 6 bases, with 16 bases between the two germline ends. The CDR3 runs to 15 residues. CDR3 amino acids: CASSQVGGPLVEQYF. DNA for the CDR3: TGTGCCAGCAGCCAAGTCGGGGGACCCCTGGTCGAGCAGTACTTC.

This clonotype appeared a few times. The V and J genes are TRBV12-3 or TRBV12-4 and TRBJ2-1; D gene uncertain. The CDR3 is 11 residues long. Trimming took 6 bases from V and 6 from J, leaving 6 bases between them. The CDR3 protein is CASSIANEQFF. The CDR3 coding sequence is TGTGCCAGCAGCATCGCCAATGAGCAGTTCTTC.

This clonotype was found a few times. CDR3 in DNA: TGTGCCAGCAAAGCCAGGCCCAACACCGGGGAGCTGTTTTTT. It specifies CASKARPNTGELFF. The chain links TRBV6-2 or TRBV6-3 to TRBJ2-2; D remains unclear. The germline V gene encodes CDR1 MNHEY and CDR2 SVGEGT. CDR3 length equals 14 residues. V gave up 7 bases and J gave up 2 bases, with 11 bases separating them.

This clonotype was seen a handful of times. The CDR3 loop is CASATLLRRTDTQYF. DNA for the CDR3: TGTGCCAGCGCGACCCTACTCAGGAGGACAGATACGCAGTATTTT. V gene TRBV2 combines with J gene TRBJ2-3, with D perhaps matching TRBD2 (5 bases). CDR3 length: 15 amino acids. CDR1 SNHLY and CDR2 FYNNEI come from the germline V gene. The V end lost 8 bases, the J end lost 3 bases, and 18 bases lay between the germline ends.